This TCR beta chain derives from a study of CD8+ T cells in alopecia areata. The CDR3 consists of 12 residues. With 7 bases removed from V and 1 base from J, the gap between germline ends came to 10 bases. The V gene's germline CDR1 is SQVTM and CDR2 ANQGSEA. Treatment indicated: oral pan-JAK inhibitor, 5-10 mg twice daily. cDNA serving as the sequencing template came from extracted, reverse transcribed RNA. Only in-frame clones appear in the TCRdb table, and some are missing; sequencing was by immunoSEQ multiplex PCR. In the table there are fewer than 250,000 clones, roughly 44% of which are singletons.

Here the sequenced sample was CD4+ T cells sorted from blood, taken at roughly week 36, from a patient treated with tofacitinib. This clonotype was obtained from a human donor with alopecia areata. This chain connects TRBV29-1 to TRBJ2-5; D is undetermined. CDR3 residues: CSAVPPQETQYF. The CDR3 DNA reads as TGCAGCGCGGTCCCGCCCCAAGAGACCCAGTACTTC.